One and the same sample provided the 28 T cell receptor beta chains below, sequenced in a study of CD8 T cells in Susac syndrome. RNA was extracted with the RNeasy kit, and a quantity of roughly 0.45 to 1 ug was reverse transcribed using random hexamers. TCRdb reprocessed the immunoSEQ multiplex PCR reads via MiXCR and lists one record per CDR3 protein. The table lists 100,000 to 150,000 distinct CDR3 sequences, around 94% of them singletons, with roughly 0.087% in the top ten. Sequenced: CD4+ T cells from PBMCs. The receptors come from a human donor in good health.

The V call is TRBV7-2, the J call TRBJ2-5; 7 nucleotides line up with TRBD2. The CDR3 length is 14 residues. From germline, CDR1 is SGHTA and CDR2 FQGNSA. The J segment lost 5 bases and the V segment lost 8 bases, leaving 11 bases of the junction unmatched. CDR3 in DNA: TGTGCCAGCGAATCTGGGGGAGGGCCTGAGACCCAGTACTTC. Translated, it gives CASESGGGPETQYF.

This clonotype was counted a few times. The chain is built from TRBV5-6 and TRBJ1-1; D remains unclear. In germline, CDR1 is SGHDT, CDR2 YYEEEE. Trimming left V 4 bases short and J 10 bases short, with 17 bases between. This CDR3 is 13 amino acids long. The CDR3 coding sequence is TGTGCCAGCAGCAAGGAACCAAGGGTTGCAGCTTTCTTT. Its translation: CASSKEPRVAAFF.

For the CDR3, the DNA is TGTGCCAGCAGCTTGGCCCCCGGGACAGGGGGCAATCAGCCCCAGCATTTT. It specifies CASSLAPGTGGNQPQHF. J is TRBJ1-5 and V is TRBV5-7; 10 bases match TRBD1. TRBV5-7 is given ORF status, its function remaining uncertain. The CDR3 is 17 amino acids. Trimming at V came to 0 bases and at J to 2 bases, leaving 5 bases not matched to a gene.

J is TRBJ2-1 and V is TRBV5-1; 10 nucleotides line up with TRBD2. The CDR3 length is 15 residues. V shed 2 bases and J 4 bases; nucleotides not matched to a gene: 3. Germline CDR1 and CDR2: SGHRS and YFSETQ. The chain's CDR3 is CASSFGLAEYNEQFF. The CDR3, as DNA: TGCGCCAGCAGCTTCGGACTAGCGGAGTACAATGAGCAGTTCTTC. The complete variable domain, with remaining parts taken from reference TRBV5-1 and TRBJ2-1, reads KAGVTQTPRYLIKTRGQQVTLSCSPISGHRSVSWYQQTPGQGLQFLFEYFSETQRNKGNFPGRFSGRQFSNSRSEMNVSTLELGDSALYLCASSFGLAEYNEQFFGPGTRLTVL.

The chain joins TRBV6-2 or TRBV6-3 to TRBJ1-1; unclear D gene. CDR1 is MNHEY and CDR2 is SVGEGT in the germline V gene. The CDR3 has 13 residues. V gave up 6 bases and J gave up 1 base, with 9 bases separating them. The DNA of the CDR3 is TGTGCCAGCAGCTTGGTCCCGAACACTGAAGCTTTCTTT. Translation gives CASSLVPNTEAFF.

This chain joins TRBV4-3 and TRBJ2-1; possibly TRBD1 for D (6 bases). Germline CDR1 is LGHNA and CDR2 is YSLEER. Trimming cost V 0 bases and J 2 bases, with 11 bases left between them. The CDR3 is made up of 16 amino acids. CDR3 in amino acids: CASSQDFGQTYNEQFF. DNA of the CDR3: TGCGCCAGCAGCCAAGATTTTGGACAGACCTACAATGAGCAGTTCTTC.

This sequence joins TRBV14 and TRBJ2-2; D may match TRBD1 or TRBD2 (5 bases each). This CDR3 contains 17 residues. The germline V gene has CDR1 SGHDN and CDR2 FVKESK. Trimming removed 4 bases from V and 1 base from J, with 16 bases in between. As DNA, the CDR3 is TGTGCCAGCAGCCTCAATTGGGGACGCTTGAACACCGGGGAGCTGTTTTTT. Translation: CASSLNWGRLNTGELFF.

Here the CDR3 DNA reads TGTGCCAGCAGTGGGGCGGGGTATAATAAGGGGCAGTACTTC. Translated: CASSGAGYNKGQYF. The chain has TRBV25-1 and TRBJ2-7; the D gene is possibly TRBD2 (6 bases). Between the trimmed V and J ends, which lost 4 bases and 9 bases, there was a span of 19 bases. Germline V gene lookup returns CDR1 MGHDK and CDR2 SYGVNS. The CDR3 loop spans 14 amino acids.

The chain combines TRBV5-1 with TRBJ2-1; 9 bases fit TRBD2. The CDR3 consists of 18 residues. Germline CDR1 reads SGHRS; CDR2 reads YFSETQ. V dropped 1 base and J dropped 2; count of bases not matched to a gene: 10. The CDR3 DNA reads as TGCGCCAGCAGCTTGTCTGGGACTAGCAGATACCCCTACAATGAGCAGTTCTTC. Translation gives CASSLSGTSRYPYNEQFF.

This chain joins TRBV29-1 and TRBJ1-2; 9 bases agree with TRBD1. Germline loops: CDR1 SQVTM, CDR2 ANQGSEA. CDR3 size: 13 residues. Unmatched junction bases numbered 8, after V lost 5 bases and J lost 7 bases. The CDR3 DNA reads as TGCAGCGTTCTCCGGGACAGGGCGGGTGGCTACACCTTC. Protein: CSVLRDRAGGYTF.

This clonotype was counted between two and nine times. This sequence joins TRBV18 and TRBJ2-5; perhaps TRBD2 as D (5 bases). V shed 6 bases and J shed 1 base, with 9 bases lying between them. This CDR3 has 13 residues. Per germline, CDR1 KGHSH and CDR2 LQKENI. The DNA for the CDR3 is TGTGCCAGCTCGTTAGGACTCCAAGAGACCCAGTACTTC. It specifies CASSLGLQETQYF.

The J gene is TRBJ2-2, the V gene TRBV12-3 or TRBV12-4, with no clear D. The CDR3 has 15 amino acids. V gave up 1 base and J gave up 7 bases, with 13 bases separating them. The CDR3 DNA reads as TGTGCCAGCAGTTTAGATCTGGGGTGGGTCGGGGAGCTGTTTTTT. It translates to CASSLDLGWVGELFF.

In DNA form, the CDR3 reads TGCAGTGCCCCGCGGACAGGGGGCTTCACTGAAGCTTTCTTT. Its protein is CSAPRTGGFTEAFF. The chain employs TRBV20-1 and TRBJ1-1; 11 bases are a match to TRBD1. The CDR3 length is 14 residues. The junction had 7 bases not matched to a gene; V was cut back by 6 bases and J by 4 bases. The germline V gene encodes CDR1 DFQATT and CDR2 SNEGSKA (reference sequence).

The chain links TRBV6-1 to TRBJ2-1, with 11 bases that match TRBD2. Germline assignment: CDR1 MNHNS and CDR2 SASEGT. The CDR3 contains 17 residues. J was trimmed by 0 bases and V by 6 bases; bases with no gene match: 7. The CDR3 sequence: CASRDGTSGTSYNEQFF. The CDR3 nucleotides read TGTGCCAGCAGAGACGGGACTAGCGGAACCTCCTACAATGAGCAGTTCTTC.

This chain links TRBV5-6 with TRBJ2-1; D uncertain. V lost 3 bases and J 3 bases, leaving 19 bases between the germline ends. The CDR3 has 17 residues. The V gene's germline CDR1 is SGHDT and CDR2 YYEEEE. DNA for the CDR3: TGTGCCAGCAGCTCGGCCCCGGGCCGAGCTTACTACAATGAGCAGTTCTTC. This sequence encodes CASSSAPGRAYYNEQFF.

V usage is TRBV3-1 and J usage is TRBJ2-1, with no clear D. Germline values: CDR1 LGHDT, CDR2 YNNKEL (reference sequence). The length of the CDR3 is 13 residues. Between the trimmed V and J ends, which lost 6 bases and 2 bases, there was a span of 8 bases. In nucleotides, the CDR3 is TGTGCCAGCAGTCCGAAAGCCTACAATGAGCAGTTCTTC. Amino acids: CASSPKAYNEQFF.

This rearrangement joins TRBV5-1 to TRBJ2-1; D tentatively reads TRBD1 or TRBD2 (5 bases each). Trimming stripped 0 bases from V and 8 bases from J, with 15 bases between. Germline assignment: CDR1 SGHRS and CDR2 YFSETQ. This CDR3 contains 15 residues. Written as DNA, the CDR3 is TGCGCCAGCAGCTTGGTATGGGGGAAGGGCGATGAGCAGTTCTTC. This encodes CASSLVWGKGDEQFF.

This clonotype was seen once. V usage is TRBV29-1 and J usage is TRBJ1-1, with D uncertain. Germline values: CDR1 SQVTM, CDR2 ANQGSEA. The CDR3 sequence is 12 residues long. V was cut by 6 bases and J by 0 bases, with 8 bases left in between. CDR3 nucleotide sequence: TGCAGCGTCGGTCTGCTGAACACTGAAGCTTTCTTT. It yields the protein CSVGLLNTEAFF.

The chain joins TRBV25-1 to TRBJ2-7; D unresolved. Trimming removed 1 base at V and 2 bases at J, with 15 bases between. CDR3 size: 16 residues. In germline, CDR1 is MGHDK, CDR2 SYGVNS. Here the CDR3 DNA reads TGTGCCAGCAGTGAATCAAAGGTAGTGGGCCCCTACGAGCAGTACTTC. Amino acids: CASSESKVVGPYEQYF.

This chain connects TRBV10-3 to TRBJ1-1, with D possibly TRBD1 on 6 matching bases. The CDR3 consists of 15 residues. Between the trimmed V and J ends, which lost 0 bases and 4 bases, there was a span of 12 bases. Germline lookup yields CDR1 ENHRY and CDR2 SYGVKD. The DNA for the CDR3 is TGTGCCATCAGTGAGTCTGGACAGATACTCACTGAAGCTTTCTTT. This sequence encodes CAISESGQILTEAFF.

This chain links TRBV30 with TRBJ2-1; 8 nucleotides match TRBD2. The CDR3 has 13 residues. J gave up 8 bases and V 5 bases, and 8 bases lay outside the gene matches. CDR1 and CDR2 from the germline V gene are GTSNPN and SVGIG (reference sequence). CDR3 amino acids: CAWGPAGRDEQFF. CDR3 bases: TGTGCCTGGGGCCCAGCCGGGAGGGATGAGCAGTTCTTC.

The chain uses TRBV20-1 and TRBJ1-2; D is undetermined. The CDR3 length is 12 residues. Germline-derived CDR1 and CDR2 are DFQATT and SNEGSKA (reference sequence). The V and J ends lost 5 bases and 8 bases respectively, with 15 bases between them. The CDR3 reads CSARGVGSGYTF. CDR3 sequence (DNA): TGCAGTGCTCGCGGCGTCGGTAGCGGCTACACCTTC.

The V call is TRBV7-2, the J call TRBJ2-7; D is unresolved. V was pared by 0 bases and J by 2 bases, with 14 bases between. Germline CDR1 SGHTA, CDR2 FQGNSA. The CDR3 contains 16 residues. The CDR3 reads CASSLARGSRTYEQYF. The CDR3, as DNA: TGTGCCAGCAGCTTAGCGCGCGGCAGTCGGACCTACGAGCAGTACTTC.

For the CDR3, the DNA is TGTGCCAGCAGTCTCGGTAATACGCAGTATTTT. Its translation: CASSLGNTQYF. This chain connects TRBV2 to TRBJ2-3; no reliable D call. Trimming pared 5 bases from V and 7 bases from J, leaving 7 bases between. Germline lookup yields CDR1 SNHLY and CDR2 FYNNEI. The CDR3 runs to 11 residues.

V gene TRBV5-1 combines with J gene TRBJ2-5; TRBD2 matches 8 bases. The germline V gene has CDR1 SGHRS and CDR2 YFSETQ. Germline trimming cut 4 bases from V and 3 bases from J; bases unmatched to any gene: 8. The CDR3 length is 15 residues. Written as DNA, the CDR3 is TGCGCCAGCAGCGAGCTCGGGAGGGGGGAAGAGACCCAGTACTTC. It specifies CASSELGRGEETQYF.

The chain couples TRBV6-2 or TRBV6-3 to TRBJ1-1; tentative D call: TRBD1 (6 bases). Germline V gene sequence: CDR1 MNHEY, CDR2 SVGEGT. The CDR3 runs to 15 residues. Trimming took 0 bases from V and 6 from J, leaving 14 bases between them. The CDR3 protein is CASSYSQGRGSEAFF. The CDR3 coding sequence is TGTGCCAGCAGTTACTCTCAGGGGCGCGGGTCTGAAGCTTTCTTT.

The rearrangement joins TRBV7-2 to TRBJ2-5; no clear D. Trimming left V 5 bases short and J 2 bases short, with 12 bases between. CDR1 is SGHTA and CDR2 is FQGNSA in the germline V gene. This CDR3 has 14 amino acids. CDR3 in DNA: TGTGCCAGCAGCCCCCTCAGGATACAAGAGACCCAGTACTTC. Residues: CASSPLRIQETQYF. Using reference TRBV7-2 and TRBJ2-5 for the parts outside the CDR3, the full variable domain is GAGVSQSPSNKVTEKGKDVELRCDPISGHTALYWYRQSLGQGLEFLIYFQGNSAPDKSGLPSDRFSAERTGGSVSTLTIQRTQQEDSAVYLCASSPLRIQETQYFGPGTRLLVL.

V gene TRBV4-1 combines with J gene TRBJ2-7, with a possible D match to TRBD2 (6 bases). Germline CDR1 MGHRA, CDR2 YSYEKL. Trimming took off 3 bases at V and 4 bases at J, with 19 bases between the two ends. The length of the CDR3 is 16 residues. CDR3 sequence: CASSHRAGRTRYEQYF. The CDR3 DNA reads as TGCGCCAGCAGCCACCGAGCAGGGAGGACCCGATACGAGCAGTACTTC.